A single sample is the source of the 25 T cell receptor beta chains below, sequenced in a study of Graves' ophthalmopathy and Graves' hyperthyroidism. TCR beta CDR3 regions were amplified from RNA transcripts. Scientists carried out first-round RT-PCR using HTBI primers and then a second-round multiplex PCR. TCRdb re-called the multiplex PCR reads through MiXCR, storing one row per CDR3 protein. Of about 400,000 distinct CDR3 sequences in the sample, around 20% were seen once. Sequencing was done on a sample of peripheral blood. The receptors shown here come from a woman between 18 and 29 years old with stable Graves' hyperthyroidism.

This clonotype occurred many times. The V gene is TRBV7-2, the J gene TRBJ1-6; possibly TRBD1 for D (5 bases). Looked up from germline, CDR1 is SGHTA and CDR2 is FQGNSA. The CDR3 spans 13 residues. The V and J ends lost 1 base and 14 bases respectively, with 12 bases between them. CDR3 residues: CASSLGFGGTLHF. CDR3 nucleotides: TGTGCCAGCAGCTTAGGTTTCGGGGGGACCCTCCACTTT.

This clonotype was recorded many times. The chain uses TRBV15 and TRBJ2-2; D is possibly TRBD2 (5 bases). The V and J ends lost 0 bases and 5 bases respectively, with 7 bases between them. This CDR3 is built from 14 residues. CDR1 LNHNV and CDR2 YYDKDF come from the germline V gene (reference sequence). CDR3 amino acids: CATSRDLATGELFF. CDR3 in DNA: TGTGCCACCAGCAGAGATTTAGCGACCGGGGAGCTGTTTTTT.

This clonotype was detected only a few times. The chain uses TRBV6-5 and TRBJ2-5; 10 positions match TRBD2. Trimming at V came to 2 bases and at J to 3 bases, leaving 3 bases not matched to a gene. The germline gives CDR1 MNHEY, CDR2 SVGAGI. The CDR3 has 15 residues. The CDR3 DNA reads as TGTGCCAGCAGTTACGCAGCGGGGGGGGAAGAGACCCAGTACTTC. Translating gives CASSYAAGGEETQYF.

This clonotype was seen once. The CDR3 coding sequence is TGTGCCAGCAGCTCCATCCGGGACAGGGGCAATCAGCCCCAGCATTTT. Amino acid sequence: CASSSIRDRGNQPQHF. J is TRBJ1-5 and V is TRBV7-3; TRBD1 aligns across 9 bases. CDR1 is SGHTA and CDR2 is FQGTGA in the germline V gene. Losses at the gene ends were 4 bases for V and 2 bases for J; bases not matched to a gene: 6. This CDR3 has 16 amino acids. Combining the CDR3 with reference TRBV7-3 and TRBJ1-5 gives the whole variable domain GAGVSQTPSNKVTEKGKYVELRCDPISGHTALYWYRQSLGQGPEFLIYFQGTGAADDSGLPNDRFFAVRPEGSVSTLKIQRTERGDSAVYLCASSSIRDRGNQPQHFGDGTRLSIL.

This clonotype was counted at least ten times. This chain connects TRBV12-3 or TRBV12-4 to TRBJ1-1, with a possible D match to TRBD1 (6 bases). Trimming stripped 6 bases from V and 1 base from J, with 15 bases between. The CDR3 has 15 amino acids. CDR3 region: CASRAGAPGNTEAFF. CDR3 DNA sequence: TGTGCCAGCAGGGCAGGGGCGCCTGGGAACACTGAAGCTTTCTTT.

This clonotype was counted between two and nine times. One end of the junction fails to match germline, which may point to a read error. The chain recombines TRBV20-1 with TRBJ2-7; 7 bases match TRBD1. The CDR3 length is 14 residues. CDR1 and CDR2 (germline): DFQATT, SNEGSKA (reference sequence). The CDR3 nucleotides read TGCAGTGCTAGGCCCTGGACAGGTAGCTCCGAGCAGTGCTTC. Its translation is CSARPWTGSSEQCF.

This clonotype was seen many times. The genes are TRBV20-1 and TRBJ2-7; possible D gene TRBD1, 6 bases. The CDR3 runs to 19 residues. Germline CDR1 and CDR2: DFQATT and SNEGSKA (reference sequence). Trimming took off 4 bases at V and 1 base at J, with 29 bases between the two ends. CDR3 protein: CSANREGVLLDSESYEQYF. For the CDR3, the DNA is TGCAGTGCTAACCGAGAGGGAGTTCTGTTGGACAGCGAGTCCTACGAGCAGTACTTC.

This clonotype occurred many times. The chain recombines TRBV6-2 or TRBV6-3 with TRBJ2-7; TRBD1 matches at 7 bases. The CDR3 is 13 residues long. V lost 6 bases and J lost 2; bases outside the gene matches: 4. Per the germline V gene, CDR1 is MNHEY and CDR2 is SVGEGT. CDR3 sequence reads: CASRGQSPYEQYF. The CDR3 coding sequence is TGTGCCAGCAGGGGACAGAGCCCCTACGAGCAGTACTTC.

This clonotype was counted many times. The chain joins TRBV6-1 to TRBJ1-3; D is uncertain. V was cut by 10 bases and J by 0 bases, with 7 bases left in between. The CDR3 contains 12 residues. The germline CDR1 and CDR2 sequences are MNHNS and SASEGT. This chain's CDR3 is CAIMSSGNTIYF. The CDR3 region has the DNA TGTGCCATCATGAGCTCTGGAAACACCATATATTTT.

This clonotype was counted a few times. This sequence joins TRBV9 and TRBJ2-7; D might be TRBD1 (6 bases). Germline CDR1 reads SGDLS; CDR2 reads YYNGEE. The CDR3 covers 15 residues. V was pared by 4 bases and J by 3 bases, with 17 bases between. CDR3 nucleotides: TGTGCCAGCAGCCCTGGGAACAGGGATTACTACGAGCAGTACTTC. Translation gives CASSPGNRDYYEQYF.

This clonotype has ten or more counts. The chain combines TRBV30 with TRBJ1-1; D is uncertain. This CDR3 has 11 amino acids. V was clipped by 5 bases and J by 8 bases, with 12 bases between them. Looked up from germline, CDR1 is GTSNPN and CDR2 is SVGIG (reference sequence). CDR3 in DNA: TGTGCCTGGGGTCCAAACTGGGAAGCTTTCTTT. Protein: CAWGPNWEAFF.

The chain couples TRBV12-5 to TRBJ2-7, with D perhaps matching TRBD1 (5 bases). Trimming took 7 bases from V and 5 from J, leaving 18 bases between them. Germline-derived CDR1 and CDR2 are LGHNT and FRNRAP. This CDR3 has 14 amino acids. The CDR3 loop reads CASVVGPGMNEQYF. CDR3 coding DNA: TGTGCTAGTGTAGTAGGTCCAGGGATGAACGAGCAGTACTTC.

Of note for this clonotype: The CDR3 ends on some other residue instead of the conserved phenylalanine or tryptophan, so this is likely a read error. The J gene is TRBJ2-7, the V gene TRBV4-1; 7 bases fit TRBD1. V shed 4 bases, J shed 6 bases, and the junction held 9 bases outside the gene matches. The CDR3 covers 14 residues. CDR1 is MGHRA, CDR2 YSYEKL, per germline. CDR3 in DNA: TGCGCCAGCAGCCCTCAGACAGGGTTGGGCGAGCAGTACCTC. This codes for CASSPQTGLGEQYL.

This chain connects TRBV18 to TRBJ1-5; unclear D gene. The V end lost 4 bases, the J end lost 4 bases, and 8 bases lay between the germline ends. The CDR3 sequence is 13 residues long. Germline lookup yields CDR1 KGHSH and CDR2 LQKENI. CDR3 nucleotides: TGTGCCAGCTCACTACACATTAATCAGCCCCAGCATTTT. Translated: CASSLHINQPQHF.

This clonotype was found many times. The DNA for the CDR3 is TGTGCCAGCAGCCTTCAGGCACGCTCACCCCTCCACTTT. The encoded protein is CASSLQARSPLHF. The chain carries TRBV14 and TRBJ1-6; D remains unclear. This CDR3 region has 13 residues. Germline values: CDR1 SGHDN, CDR2 FVKESK. V was clipped by 4 bases and J by 10 bases, with 11 bases between them.

This clonotype came up many times. The V call is TRBV6-1, the J call TRBJ2-7; a possible D gene is TRBD2 (6 bases). Between the trimmed V and J ends, which lost 7 bases and 5 bases, there was a span of 15 bases. Germline V gives CDR1 MNHNS, CDR2 SASEGT. The CDR3 has 13 residues. CDR3 protein: CASTQGGENEQYF. Here the CDR3 DNA reads TGTGCCAGCACCCAAGGCGGGGAAAACGAGCAGTACTTC.

This clonotype was seen at least ten times. This chain links TRBV6-4 with TRBJ1-1; D not certain. CDR1 is MRHNA and CDR2 is SNTAGT in the germline V gene. This CDR3 is 19 amino acids long. Trimming took off 2 bases at V and 1 base at J, with 23 bases between the two ends. This CDR3 reads CASSDTLPQTERGNTEAFF. In DNA, the CDR3 is TGTGCCAGCAGTGACACCCTACCACAGACGGAACGTGGGAACACTGAAGCTTTCTTT.

A remark on this clonotype: At one end, the junction sequence differs from germline, possibly due to a read error. The chain carries TRBV4-1 and TRBJ2-4; TRBD2 agrees at 8 bases. The germline gives CDR1 MGHRA, CDR2 YSYEKL. This CDR3 is 16 amino acids long. The CDR3 coding sequence is TGCGCCAGCAGCCAAGGCGGGGGACTAGTGCGATCCATTAAGTACTTC. It is translated as CASSQGGGLVRSIKYF.

This clonotype was recorded at least ten times. The V call is TRBV29-1, the J call TRBJ2-2; D is unclear. V lost 5 bases and J lost 1, with 8 bases in between. The germline V gene encodes CDR1 SQVTM and CDR2 ANQGSEA. The CDR3 consists of 13 residues. Written as DNA, the CDR3 is TGCAGCGTTTTTACGTTGAACACCGGGGAGCTGTTTTTT. Protein: CSVFTLNTGELFF.

A note on this clonotype: A much larger clone lies one base from this, so it may be a read error. The V and J genes are TRBV4-1 and TRBJ1-1; tentative D call: TRBD1 (5 bases). The CDR3 loop spans 15 amino acids. From germline, CDR1 is MGHRA and CDR2 YSYEKL. As DNA, the CDR3 is TGCGCCAGCAGCCATTCGGACACCAAGAACACTGAAGCTTGCTTT. This encodes CASSHSDTKNTEACF.

There are many counts of this clonotype. The chain joins TRBV20-1 to TRBJ1-2, with 7 bases aligning to TRBD1. Germline trimming cut 5 bases from V and 8 bases from J; bases unmatched to any gene: 8. This CDR3 is 12 amino acids long. Germline V gene lookup returns CDR1 DFQATT and CDR2 SNEGSKA (reference sequence). The CDR3 sequence: CSAPDRSEGYTF. As DNA, the CDR3 is TGCAGTGCTCCGGACAGGTCTGAGGGCTACACCTTC.

This clonotype was seen ten or more times. This sequence joins TRBV12-3 or TRBV12-4 and TRBJ2-2, with TRBD1 matching 11 bases. The CDR3 contains 14 residues. The trim removed 5 bases at V and 6 bases at J, leaving 2 bases unmatched. CDR3 nucleotide sequence: TGTGCCAGCAGTAGGGACAGGGGGTCCGGGGAGCTGTTTTTT. This translates into CASSRDRGSGELFF.

This clonotype was counted ten times or more. The junction and the germline gene differ at one end; a read error may be behind it. The chain recombines TRBV12-3 or TRBV12-4 with TRBJ2-4, with D possibly TRBD1 on 6 matching bases. The CDR3 is made up of 19 amino acids. The CDR3 reads CASSLGQGLELSAKNIKYF. The DNA for the CDR3 is TGTGCCAGCAGTTTAGGTCAGGGGCTTGAGTTATCTGCCAAAAACATTAAGTACTTC.

This clonotype was observed at least ten times. V gene TRBV7-9 combines with J gene TRBJ2-7; unclear D gene. The V gene lost 0 bases and the J gene lost 8 bases, with 8 bases spanning the gap. The CDR3 spans 12 residues. The germline V gene has CDR1 SEHNR and CDR2 FQNEAQ (reference sequence). CDR3 DNA sequence: TGTGCCAGCAGCTTAGCTTCCCAGAAGCAGTACTTC. Translated, it gives CASSLASQKQYF. Drawing the rest from reference TRBV7-9 and TRBJ2-7, the complete variable domain is DTGVSQNPRHKITKRGQNVTFRCDPISEHNRLYWYRQTLGQGPEFLTYFQNEAQLEKSRLLSDRFSAERPKGSFSTLEIQRTEQGDSAMYLCASSLASQKQYFGPGTRLTVT.

This clonotype was seen a few times. The V call is TRBV24-1, the J call TRBJ2-5; 7 bases align to TRBD2. J gave up 4 bases and V 3 bases, and 7 bases lay outside the gene matches. Per the germline V gene, CDR1 is KGHDR and CDR2 is SFDVKD. The CDR3 runs 15 residues. The CDR3 coding sequence is TGTGCCACCAGTGATCCCGGGGCGGGAGTAGAGACCCAGTACTTC. Translation: CATSDPGAGVETQYF.